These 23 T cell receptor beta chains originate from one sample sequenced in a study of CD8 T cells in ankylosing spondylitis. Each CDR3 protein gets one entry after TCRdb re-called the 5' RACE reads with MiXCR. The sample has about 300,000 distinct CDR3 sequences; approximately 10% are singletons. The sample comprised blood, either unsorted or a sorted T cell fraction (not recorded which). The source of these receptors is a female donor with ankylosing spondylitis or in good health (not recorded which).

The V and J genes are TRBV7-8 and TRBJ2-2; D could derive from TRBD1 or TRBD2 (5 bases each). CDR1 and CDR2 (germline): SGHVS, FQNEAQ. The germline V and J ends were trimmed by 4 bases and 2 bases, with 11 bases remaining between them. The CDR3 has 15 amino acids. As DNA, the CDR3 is TGTGCCAGCAGCTCCGGGACGATTAACACCGGGGAGCTGTTTTTT. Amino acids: CASSSGTINTGELFF.

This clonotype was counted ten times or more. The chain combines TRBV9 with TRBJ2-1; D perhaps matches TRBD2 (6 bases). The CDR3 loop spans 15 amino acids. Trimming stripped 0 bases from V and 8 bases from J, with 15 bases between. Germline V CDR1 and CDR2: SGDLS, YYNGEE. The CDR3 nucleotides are TGTGCCAGCAGCGTAGCTGTGGGAGGTTTAGATGAGCAGTTCTTC. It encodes CASSVAVGGLDEQFF.

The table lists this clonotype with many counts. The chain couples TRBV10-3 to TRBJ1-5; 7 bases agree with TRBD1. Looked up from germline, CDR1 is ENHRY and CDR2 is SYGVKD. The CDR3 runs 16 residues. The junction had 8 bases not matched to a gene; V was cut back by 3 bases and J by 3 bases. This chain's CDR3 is CAISDTTGPINQPQHF. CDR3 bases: TGTGCCATCAGTGACACGACAGGGCCGATCAATCAGCCCCAGCATTTT.

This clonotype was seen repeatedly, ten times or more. CDR3 residues: CASSPWGGANYGYTF. The CDR3 coding sequence is TGTGCCAGCAGCCCCTGGGGGGGAGCTAACTATGGCTACACCTTC. The V gene is TRBV28, the J gene TRBJ1-2; tentative D call: TRBD1 (5 bases). Trimming took off 6 bases at V and 0 bases at J, with 14 bases between the two ends. The CDR3 sequence is 15 residues long. Germline CDR1 MDHEN, CDR2 SYDVKM.

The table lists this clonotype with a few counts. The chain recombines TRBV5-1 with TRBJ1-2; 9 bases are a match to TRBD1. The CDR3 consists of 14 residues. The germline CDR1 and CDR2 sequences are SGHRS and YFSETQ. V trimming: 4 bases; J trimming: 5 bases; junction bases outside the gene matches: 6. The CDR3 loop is CASSDLDRGYGYTF. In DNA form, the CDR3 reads TGCGCCAGCAGCGACCTGGACAGGGGTTATGGCTACACCTTC.

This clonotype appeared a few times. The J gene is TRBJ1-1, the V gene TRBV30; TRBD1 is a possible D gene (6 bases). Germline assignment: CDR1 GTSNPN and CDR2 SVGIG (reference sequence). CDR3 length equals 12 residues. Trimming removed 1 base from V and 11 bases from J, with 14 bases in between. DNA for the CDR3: TGTGCCTGGAGTGGGACAGTGGAACTTGCTTTCTTT. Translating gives CAWSGTVELAFF.

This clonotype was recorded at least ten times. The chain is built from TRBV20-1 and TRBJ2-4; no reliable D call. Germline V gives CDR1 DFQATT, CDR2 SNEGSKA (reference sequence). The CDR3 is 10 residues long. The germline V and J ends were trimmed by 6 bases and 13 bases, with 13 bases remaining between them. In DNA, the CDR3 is TGCAGTGCCGGTTCGGTGGGCCAGTACTTC. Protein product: CSAGSVGQYF.

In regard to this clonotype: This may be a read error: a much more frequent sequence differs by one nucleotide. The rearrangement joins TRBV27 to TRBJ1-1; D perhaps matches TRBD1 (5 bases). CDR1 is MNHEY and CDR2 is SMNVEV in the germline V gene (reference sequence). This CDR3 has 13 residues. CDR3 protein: CANSLSRDAEAFF. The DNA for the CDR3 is TGTGCCAACAGTTTATCCAGGGACGCTGAAGCTTTCTTT.

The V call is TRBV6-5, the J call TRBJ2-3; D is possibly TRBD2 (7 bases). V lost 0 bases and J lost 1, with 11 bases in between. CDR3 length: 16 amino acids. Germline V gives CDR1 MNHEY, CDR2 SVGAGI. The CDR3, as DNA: TGTGCCAGCAGTTACTCGGGAGGGGGGGGCACAGATACGCAGTATTTT. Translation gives CASSYSGGGGTDTQYF.

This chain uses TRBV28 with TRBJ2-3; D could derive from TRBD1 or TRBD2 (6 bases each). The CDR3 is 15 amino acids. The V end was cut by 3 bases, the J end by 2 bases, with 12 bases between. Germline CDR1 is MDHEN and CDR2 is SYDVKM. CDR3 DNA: TGTGCCAGCAGTTTCGGGGGCCTACTCACAGATACGCAGTATTTT. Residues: CASSFGGLLTDTQYF.

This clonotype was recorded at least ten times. CDR3: CASSLQGATMNTEAFF. The CDR3 DNA follows: TGCGCCAGCAGCTTGCAGGGGGCTACTATGAACACTGAAGCTTTCTTT. The rearrangement links TRBV5-1 to TRBJ1-1; 8 bases fit TRBD1. The length of the CDR3 is 16 residues. Germline values: CDR1 SGHRS, CDR2 YFSETQ. After removal of 1 base from V and 0 bases from J, the junction contained 5 bases not matched to a gene.

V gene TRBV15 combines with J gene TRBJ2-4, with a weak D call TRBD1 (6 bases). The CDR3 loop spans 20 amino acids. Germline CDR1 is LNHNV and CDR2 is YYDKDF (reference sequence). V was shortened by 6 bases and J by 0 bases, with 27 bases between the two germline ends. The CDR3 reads CATSINGTGLLSLAKNIQYF. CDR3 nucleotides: TGTGCCACCAGTATTAATGGTACAGGGTTACTTTCCTTAGCCAAAAACATTCAGTACTTC.

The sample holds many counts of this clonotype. CDR3 DNA: TGTGCCAGCAGCCCGCTAGCTTCCCCAGATACGCAGTATTTT. Amino acid sequence: CASSPLASPDTQYF. J is TRBJ2-3 and V is TRBV5-6, with D tentatively TRBD2 (5 bases). The CDR3 is made up of 14 amino acids. Trimming left V 4 bases short and J 4 bases short, with 13 bases between. Germline lookup yields CDR1 SGHDT and CDR2 YYEEEE.

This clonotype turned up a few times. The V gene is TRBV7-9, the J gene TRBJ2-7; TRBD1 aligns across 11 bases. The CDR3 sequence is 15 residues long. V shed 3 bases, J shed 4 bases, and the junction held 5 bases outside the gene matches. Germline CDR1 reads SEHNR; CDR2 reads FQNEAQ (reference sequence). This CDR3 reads CASSFVRDRGYEQYF. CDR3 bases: TGTGCCAGCAGCTTTGTCCGGGACAGGGGGTACGAGCAGTACTTC.

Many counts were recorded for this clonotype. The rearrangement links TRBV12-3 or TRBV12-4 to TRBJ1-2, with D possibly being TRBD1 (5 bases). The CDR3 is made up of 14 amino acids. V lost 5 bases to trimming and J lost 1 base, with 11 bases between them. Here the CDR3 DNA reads TGTGCCAGCAGTCCGGGGACGCGTAACTATGGCTACACCTTC. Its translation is CASSPGTRNYGYTF.

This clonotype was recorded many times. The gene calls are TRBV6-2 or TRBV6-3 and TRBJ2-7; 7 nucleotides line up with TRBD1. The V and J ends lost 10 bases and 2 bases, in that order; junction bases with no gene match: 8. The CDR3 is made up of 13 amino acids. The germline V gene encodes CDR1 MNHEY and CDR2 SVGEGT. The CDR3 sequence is CATLNRGTYEQYF. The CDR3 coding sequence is TGTGCCACCTTAAACAGGGGAACCTACGAGCAGTACTTC.

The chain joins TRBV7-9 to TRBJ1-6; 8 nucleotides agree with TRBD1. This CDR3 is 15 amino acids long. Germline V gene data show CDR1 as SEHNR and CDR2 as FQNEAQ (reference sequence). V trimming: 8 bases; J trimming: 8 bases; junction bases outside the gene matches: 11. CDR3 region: CASCDVRGPDSPLHF. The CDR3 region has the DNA TGTGCCAGCTGCGACGTCAGGGGGCCGGATTCACCCCTCCACTTT.

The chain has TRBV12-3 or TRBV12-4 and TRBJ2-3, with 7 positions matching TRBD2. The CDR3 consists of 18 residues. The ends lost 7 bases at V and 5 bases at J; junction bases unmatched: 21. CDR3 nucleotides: TGTGCCAGCACCTGGATGAGGGGAATAGCGAGCGGGGTAGATACGCAGTATTTT. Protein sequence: CASTWMRGIASGVDTQYF.

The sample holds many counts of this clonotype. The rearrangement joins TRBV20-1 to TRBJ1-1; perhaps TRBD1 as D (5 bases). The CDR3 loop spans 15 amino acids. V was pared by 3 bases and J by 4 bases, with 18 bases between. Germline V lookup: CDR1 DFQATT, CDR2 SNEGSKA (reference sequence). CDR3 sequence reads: CSASTGAERSTEAFF. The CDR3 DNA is TGCAGTGCTAGTACCGGGGCTGAAAGGAGCACTGAAGCTTTCTTT.

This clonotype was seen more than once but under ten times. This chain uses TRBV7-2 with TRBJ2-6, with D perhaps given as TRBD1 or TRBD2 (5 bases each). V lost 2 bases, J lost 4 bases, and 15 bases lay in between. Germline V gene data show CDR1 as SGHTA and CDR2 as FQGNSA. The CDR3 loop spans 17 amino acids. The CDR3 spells CASSLRGTAAGANVLTF. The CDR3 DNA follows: TGTGCCAGCAGCTTACGGGGCACAGCTGCGGGGGCCAACGTCCTGACTTTC. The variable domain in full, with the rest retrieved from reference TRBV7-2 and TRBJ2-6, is GAGVSQSPSNKVTEKGKDVELRCDPISGHTALYWYRQSLGQGLEFLIYFQGNSAPDKSGLPSDRFSAERTGGSVSTLTIQRTQQEDSAVYLCASSLRGTAAGANVLTFGAGSRLTVL.

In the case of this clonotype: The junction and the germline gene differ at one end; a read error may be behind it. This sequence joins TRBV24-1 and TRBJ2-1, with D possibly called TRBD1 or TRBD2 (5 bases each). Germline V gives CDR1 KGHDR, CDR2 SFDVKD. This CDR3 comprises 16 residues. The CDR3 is CATSELGRNSCNEQFF. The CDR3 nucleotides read TGTGCCACCAGTGAGTTGGGACGGAATTCCTGCAATGAGCAGTTCTTC.

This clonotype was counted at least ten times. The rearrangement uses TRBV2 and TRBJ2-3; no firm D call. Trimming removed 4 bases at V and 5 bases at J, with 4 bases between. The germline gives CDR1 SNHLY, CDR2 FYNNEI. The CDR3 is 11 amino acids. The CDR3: CASSAVDTQYF. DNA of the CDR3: TGTGCCAGCAGTGCAGTAGATACGCAGTATTTT.

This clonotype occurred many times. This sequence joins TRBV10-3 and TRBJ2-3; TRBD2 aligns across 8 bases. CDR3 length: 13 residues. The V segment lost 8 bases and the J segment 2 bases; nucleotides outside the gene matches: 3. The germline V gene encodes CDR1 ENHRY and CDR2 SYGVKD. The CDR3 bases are TGTGCCATCTTAGCGGGGCCCACAGATACGCAGTATTTT. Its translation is CAILAGPTDTQYF.